A single sample gave rise to the 24 T cell receptor beta chains below, sequenced in a study of blood T cell repertoires in COVID-19 (dated by TCRdb to about 2020). The library was built by means of the immunoSEQ multiplex PCR assay. Here the immuneACCESS table is served through TCRdb, limited to in-frame sequences with V and J called. Missing clones are a known gap in these copies; in checked studies unresolved V genes cover under half, and the rest lacks a known reason. The sample includes around 150,000 clones, with roughly 85% observed a single time. The ten biggest clones cover more than 3% of the sample. The sample was peripheral blood. The receptors stem from a man between 65 and 85 years old with acute or convalescent COVID-19.

This clone showed up just once. The rearrangement links TRBV30 to TRBJ2-2; a weak D match, TRBD1 (6 bases). V was pared by 0 bases and J by 6 bases, with 11 bases between. CDR3 length: 14 amino acids. CDR1 GTSNPN and CDR2 SVGIG come from the germline V gene (reference sequence). CDR3 in amino acids: CAWSVKGVPGELFF. The CDR3 region has the DNA TGTGCCTGGAGTGTAAAGGGGGTTCCCGGGGAGCTGTTTTTT.

The V call is TRBV7-3, the J call TRBJ2-7, with D maybe TRBD2 (7 bases). CDR3 size: 14 residues. Deletions cut 2 bases from V and 5 bases from J, with 13 bases between. CDR1 and CDR2 (germline): SGHTA, FQGTGA. The CDR3 here is CASSLLGGANEQYF. CDR3 bases: TGTGCCAGCAGCTTATTAGGGGGGGCGAACGAGCAGTACTTC.

The chain combines TRBV29-1 with TRBJ2-1; tentatively, D is TRBD2 (6 bases). The CDR3 has 14 amino acids. V was trimmed by 0 bases and J by 14 bases, leaving 20 bases between them. CDR1 and CDR2 (germline): SQVTM, ANQGSEA. In DNA, the CDR3 is TGCAGCGTTGAAGATTTTGAGCTGACTGGGGGGAAGTTCTTC. It encodes CSVEDFELTGGKFF.

The V gene is TRBV19, the J gene TRBJ2-7; TRBD2 is a possible D gene (6 bases). The CDR3 is 14 amino acids. The germline CDR1 and CDR2 sequences are LNHDA and SQIVND (reference sequence). Between the trimmed V and J ends, which lost 3 bases and 0 bases, there was a span of 9 bases. The CDR3 sequence is CASSISGASYEQYF. Here the CDR3 DNA reads TGTGCCAGTAGTATTAGCGGAGCCTCCTACGAGCAGTACTTC. Complete variable domain (other parts from reference TRBV19 and TRBJ2-7): DGGITQSPKYLFRKEGQNVTLSCEQNLNHDAMYWYRQDPGQGLRLIYYSQIVNDFQKGDIAEGYSVSREKKESFPLTVTSAQKNPTAFYLCASSISGASYEQYFGPGTRLTVT.

CDR3 sequence: CATSTSRPSPEQFF. The CDR3 DNA sequence: TGTGCCACCAGTACTAGCAGGCCATCCCCTGAGCAGTTCTTC. V gene TRBV24-1 combines with J gene TRBJ2-1; tentative D call: TRBD2 (6 bases). V lost 6 bases to trimming and J lost 9 bases, with 17 bases between them. CDR3 length equals 14 residues. CDR1 KGHDR and CDR2 SFDVKD come from the germline V gene.

This sequence joins TRBV2 and TRBJ2-3, with 8 bases fitting TRBD2. V gave up 6 bases and J gave up 3 bases; unmatched junction bases: 5. The CDR3 consists of 14 residues. CDR1 is SNHLY, CDR2 FYNNEI, per germline. The CDR3, as DNA: TGTGCCAGCAGGCGGGGACTAGATACAGATACGCAGTATTTT. Its protein is CASRRGLDTDTQYF.

V and J are TRBV4-2 and TRBJ2-1, with 8 bases fitting TRBD2. Germline lookup yields CDR1 LGHNA and CDR2 YNFKEQ. The CDR3 covers 17 residues. V lost 0 bases and J lost 6; bases outside the gene matches: 10. In DNA, the CDR3 is TGTGCCAGCAGCCAAGAGGGGACAAGCGGGGGAATCAATGAGCAGTTCTTC. It codes for CASSQEGTSGGINEQFF.

The V call is TRBV10-3, the J call TRBJ1-2, with 7 nucleotides matching TRBD1. V was clipped by 5 bases and J by 2 bases; unmatched bases: 2. This CDR3 has 13 amino acids. CDR1 is ENHRY and CDR2 is SYGVKD in the germline V gene. The DNA for the CDR3 is TGTGCCATCAGTCGGGACAGCAACTATGGCTACACCTTC. Translating gives CAISRDSNYGYTF.

J is TRBJ1-5 and V is TRBV7-6; D possibly corresponds to TRBD1 (6 bases). This CDR3 is built from 16 residues. V was shortened by 2 bases and J by 7 bases, with 18 bases between the two germline ends. Per the germline V gene, CDR1 is SGHVS and CDR2 is FNYEAQ. The CDR3 protein is CASSLWSQGARQPQHF. The CDR3 coding sequence is TGTGCCAGCAGCTTATGGTCACAGGGCGCTCGGCAGCCCCAGCATTTT.

The chain joins TRBV5-1 to TRBJ2-7; TRBD1 matches 7 bases. Germline lookup yields CDR1 SGHRS and CDR2 YFSETQ. This CDR3 has 16 residues. With V trimmed by 4 bases and J by 0 bases, 10 bases remained unmatched. The CDR3 here is CASSPGLRGPSYEQYF. CDR3 coding DNA: TGCGCCAGCAGCCCCGGGTTGAGGGGGCCCTCCTACGAGCAGTACTTC. Drawing the rest from reference TRBV5-1 and TRBJ2-7, the complete variable domain is KAGVTQTPRYLIKTRGQQVTLSCSPISGHRSVSWYQQTPGQGLQFLFEYFSETQRNKGNFPGRFSGRQFSNSRSEMNVSTLELGDSALYLCASSPGLRGPSYEQYFGPGTRLTVT.

CDR3: CASSSPTGGVYEQYF. As DNA, the CDR3 is TGTGCCAGCAGTTCACCGACAGGGGGTGTCTACGAGCAGTACTTC. The chain has TRBV6-2 or TRBV6-3 and TRBJ2-7, with 9 bases fitting TRBD1. The CDR3 sequence is 15 residues long. The trim removed 4 bases at V and 3 bases at J, leaving 7 bases unmatched. Germline CDR1 and CDR2: MNHEY and SVGEGT.

The chain combines TRBV11-2 with TRBJ1-4, with a possible D match to TRBD1 (5 bases). The CDR3 sequence is 16 residues long. Trimming took off 1 base at V and 0 bases at J, with 9 bases between the two ends. Germline assignment: CDR1 SGHAT and CDR2 FQNNGV. DNA for the CDR3: TGTGCCAGCAGCTTAGGCAGGGATGCAACTAATGAAAAACTGTTTTTT. Translated: CASSLGRDATNEKLFF. Full variable domain (missing parts from reference TRBV11-2 and TRBJ1-4): EAGVAQSPRYKIIEKRQSVAFWCNPISGHATLYWYQQILGQGPKLLIQFQNNGVVDDSQLPKDRFSAERLKGVDSTLKIQPAKLEDSAVYLCASSLGRDATNEKLFFGSGTQLSVL.

The rearrangement joins TRBV6-6 to TRBJ2-5; D gene uncertain. The germline V gene encodes CDR1 MNHNY and CDR2 SVGAGI (reference sequence). V was clipped by 3 bases and J by 7 bases, with 12 bases between them. This CDR3 comprises 13 residues. The CDR3 nucleotides read TGTGCCAGCAGTTATACCCTAGTAGGGACCCAGTACTTC. Its translation is CASSYTLVGTQYF.

The V gene is TRBV3-1 (or the pseudogene TRBV3-2), the J gene TRBJ1-2, with TRBD1 matching 10 bases. The germline gives CDR1 LGHDT, CDR2 YNNKEL (reference sequence). V trimming: 3 bases; J trimming: 7 bases; junction bases outside the gene matches: 8. The CDR3 runs 15 residues. The CDR3: CASSQFDRGPLGYTF. The CDR3 DNA reads TGTGCCAGCAGCCAGTTCGACAGGGGGCCTCTTGGCTACACCTTC.

The chain has TRBV28 and TRBJ2-7; 10 nucleotides agree with TRBD1. Germline CDR1 is MDHEN and CDR2 is SYDVKM. This CDR3 has 13 amino acids. With 3 bases clipped from V and 7 bases from J, the junction kept 3 bases outside the gene matches. The CDR3 here is CASSFDRGLEQYF. The CDR3 DNA reads TGTGCCAGCAGTTTTGACAGGGGGCTGGAGCAGTACTTC.

A single count supports this clone. The chain joins TRBV7-9 to TRBJ2-5; possibly TRBD1 for D (5 bases). Germline CDR1 SEHNR, CDR2 FQNEAQ (reference sequence). Trimming cost V 1 base and J 9 bases, with 6 bases left between them. The CDR3 consists of 11 residues. Written as DNA, the CDR3 is TGTGCCAGCAGCTTAGGACAGTCCCAGTACTTC. Protein product: CASSLGQSQYF.

The chain is built from TRBV5-1 and TRBJ2-7; the match to TRBD2 covers 10 bases. Germline lookup yields CDR1 SGHRS and CDR2 YFSETQ. This CDR3 is 15 amino acids long. The ends lost 3 bases at V and 2 bases at J; junction bases unmatched: 5. CDR3 sequence reads: CASSSRTSGTYEQYF. As DNA, the CDR3 is TGCGCCAGCAGCTCGAGGACTAGCGGAACCTACGAGCAGTACTTC.

V gene TRBV28 combines with J gene TRBJ1-1; tentative D call: TRBD1 (5 bases). Trimming removed 1 base at V and 4 bases at J, with 16 bases between. The CDR3 is made up of 16 amino acids. Germline-derived CDR1 and CDR2 are MDHEN and SYDVKM. In nucleotides, the CDR3 is TGTGCCAGCAGTTTATCCGGAGGGGTAAGAAGCACTGAAGCTTTCTTT. It yields the protein CASSLSGGVRSTEAFF.

V gene TRBV6-1 combines with J gene TRBJ2-6; 7 bases align to TRBD1. Trimming at V came to 1 base and at J to 3 bases, leaving 3 bases not matched to a gene. The CDR3 spans 16 residues. CDR1 is MNHNS and CDR2 is SASEGT in the germline V gene. Here the CDR3 DNA reads TGTGCCAGCAGTGAAGGACAGGGCGGTGGGGCCAACGTCCTGACTTTC. Its protein product is CASSEGQGGGANVLTF.

The CDR3 reads CASGDRGVFEQFF. Written as DNA, the CDR3 is TGTGCCAGCGGGGACAGGGGAGTGTTTGAGCAGTTCTTC. This sequence joins TRBV19 and TRBJ2-1, with TRBD1 matching 10 bases. The V and J ends lost 9 bases and 9 bases, in that order; junction bases with no gene match: 8. This CDR3 region has 13 residues. Per germline, CDR1 LNHDA and CDR2 SQIVND (reference sequence).

The rearrangement joins TRBV13 to TRBJ1-2, with D perhaps TRBD1 (6 bases). The CDR3 covers 13 residues. Trimming took off 2 bases at V and 8 bases at J, with 12 bases between the two ends. Germline values: CDR1 PRHDT, CDR2 FYEKMQ (reference sequence). CDR3 nucleotide sequence: TGTGCCAGCAGCTTATGGGGGCCCGGGGGCTACACCTTC. Its translation is CASSLWGPGGYTF.

The chain uses TRBV29-1 and TRBJ1-1; 7 bases are shared with TRBD1. The CDR3 loop spans 13 amino acids. J gave up 0 bases and V 5 bases, and 3 bases lay outside the gene matches. The V gene's germline CDR1 is SQVTM and CDR2 ANQGSEA. The CDR3 DNA reads TGCAGCGTTTTTGGACAGGTGAACACTGAAGCTTTCTTT. It is translated as CSVFGQVNTEAFF.

This clone was seen a single time. V usage is TRBV5-5 and J usage is TRBJ2-7, with D perhaps TRBD1 (5 bases). Trimming removed 0 bases at V and 0 bases at J, with 7 bases between. This CDR3 is 14 amino acids long. Germline lookup yields CDR1 SGHKS and CDR2 YYEKEE (reference sequence). DNA of the CDR3: TGTGCCAGCAGCTTGGTACAGGTCTCCTACGAGCAGTACTTC. It specifies CASSLVQVSYEQYF.

The DNA of the CDR3 is TGTGCCAGCAGTCAGGAGGCTGGCGAGCAGTACTTC. Residues: CASSQEAGEQYF. The chain joins TRBV6-5 to TRBJ2-7; D might be TRBD2 (5 bases). The V end was cut by 5 bases, the J end by 6 bases, with 11 bases between. The CDR3 extends over 12 amino acids. CDR1 is MNHEY, CDR2 SVGAGI, per germline.